Below, 26 T cell receptor beta chains from the same sample are listed, as sequenced in a study of post-analysis software for immune sequencing data. The TCR beta cDNA libraries contained unique molecular identifiers. TCRdb re-called the PCR reads with MiXCR, one entry per CDR3 protein. The data contain hundreds of thousands of distinct CDR3 sequences, 30% to 45% of them singletons. No antigens are known for them. Study-level findings and limits: TRBV segments more frequent in patients than in controls numbered a few and included TRBV5-6, TRBV5-1 and TRBV20-1.

Sequenced sample: blood. The receptors come from a girl aged 10 to 17 with multiple sclerosis.

This clonotype has only a few counts. The V call is TRBV21-1, the J call TRBJ2-7; the table's D call, TRBD2, was not checked against the DNA. TRBV21-1 is flagged as a pseudogene. The CDR3 totals 14 residues. CDR3: CASSKRGPWHEQYF. Here the CDR3 DNA reads TGTGCCAGCAGCAAACGTGGGCCTTGGCACGAGCAGTACTTC.

The CDR3 reads CASSQDSASEGYEQYF. The CDR3 DNA is TGCGCCAGCAGCCAAGATAGTGCTAGTGAGGGCTACGAGCAGTACTTC. This chain uses TRBV4-1 with TRBJ2-7; D might be TRBD2 (5 bases). Looked up from germline, CDR1 is MGHRA and CDR2 is YSYEKL. The CDR3 length is 16 residues. The V end lost 0 bases, the J end lost 3 bases, and 15 bases lay between the germline ends.

The chain joins TRBV29-1 to TRBJ2-7; D ambiguous. The V gene lost 4 bases and the J gene lost 0 bases, with 7 bases spanning the gap. CDR1 is SQVTM and CDR2 is ANQGSEA in the germline V gene. This CDR3 contains 12 residues. The CDR3 sequence: CSVAGPSYEQYF. The CDR3 coding sequence is TGCAGCGTTGCCGGACCCTCCTACGAGCAGTACTTC.

This clonotype was seen many times. This chain uses TRBV29-1 with TRBJ2-5, with TRBD2 matching over 9 bases. V lost 4 bases and J lost 5; bases outside the gene matches: 11. The CDR3 runs to 15 residues. Germline V gene sequence: CDR1 SQVTM, CDR2 ANQGSEA. The CDR3 nucleotides read TGCAGCGTTGTTTCCGGCGGGGGGGCTTGGGAGACCCAGTACTTC. It codes for CSVVSGGGAWETQYF.

The V gene is TRBV3-1, the J gene TRBJ2-3; 9 nucleotides agree with TRBD2. This CDR3 is built from 15 residues. Trimming removed 3 bases from V and 4 bases from J; junction bases left unmatched: 5. Germline values: CDR1 LGHDT, CDR2 YNNKEL (reference sequence). CDR3 region: CASSHQAGGPDTQYF. The CDR3 region has the DNA TGTGCCAGCAGCCACCAGGCGGGGGGGCCAGATACGCAGTATTTT.

On this clonotype: The junction shows a germline mismatch at one end, possibly a read error. The CDR3 here is CAISWVGGVNTGAFF. The CDR3 bases are TGTGCCATCAGCTGGGTAGGAGGGGTGAACACTGGAGCTTTCTTT. The chain couples TRBV10-3 to TRBJ1-1, with a possible D match to TRBD1 (5 bases). Germline CDR1 and CDR2: ENHRY and SYGVKD. This CDR3 contains 15 residues.

This chain links TRBV5-1 with TRBJ2-2; D not resolved. With 1 base removed from V and 5 bases from J, the gap between germline ends came to 12 bases. This CDR3 region has 15 residues. The germline CDR1 and CDR2 sequences are SGHRS and YFSETQ. CDR3 protein: CASSLSGLRTGELFF. CDR3 coding DNA: TGCGCCAGCAGCTTGTCGGGCCTCCGAACCGGGGAGCTGTTTTTT.

This clonotype turned up a few times. This chain uses TRBV20-1 with TRBJ2-3; 8 bases are shared with TRBD1. The V gene's germline CDR1 is DFQATT and CDR2 SNEGSKA (reference sequence). The CDR3 loop spans 13 amino acids. J gave up 2 bases and V 6 bases, and 4 bases lay outside the gene matches. CDR3 coding DNA: TGCAGTGCCCCGGACAGGGTCACAGATACGCAGTATTTT. Translation: CSAPDRVTDTQYF.

This clonotype occurred a few times. Relative to the germline gene, one junction end is altered; a read error may explain this. The chain employs TRBV12-3 or TRBV12-4 and TRBJ2-7, with 10 bases matching TRBD2. The length of the CDR3 is 14 residues. CDR3 loop: CVSSEREGVHEQYF. CDR3 in DNA: TGTGTCAGCAGTGAGCGGGAGGGAGTCCACGAGCAGTACTTC.

On this clonotype: Its ends do not fully match the called genes, so a read error is possible. The chain recombines TRBV11-2 with TRBJ1-1; 9 nucleotides match TRBD1. Germline lookup yields CDR1 SGHAT and CDR2 FQNNGV. This CDR3 has 13 amino acids. The CDR3 region is CASLQGAQTGAFF. The CDR3 coding sequence is TGTGCCAGTCTACAGGGGGCTCAGACTGGAGCTTTCTTT.

This clonotype was picked up a small number of times. The chain couples TRBV4-2 to TRBJ2-4; no clear D. The CDR3 spans 16 residues. Germline CDR1 is LGHNA and CDR2 is YNFKEQ. V lost 3 bases and J 5 bases, leaving 17 bases between the germline ends. CDR3 nucleotide sequence: TGTGCCAGCAGCCAGGGTGGGGATCCCATGGAAAACATTCAGTACTTC. Translating it yields CASSQGGDPMENIQYF.

This clonotype was picked up many times. V gene TRBV29-1 combines with J gene TRBJ1-2; 10 bases align to TRBD1. The CDR3 has 12 residues. The V gene's germline CDR1 is SQVTM and CDR2 ANQGSEA. The V and J ends lost 7 bases and 8 bases, in that order; junction bases with no gene match: 7. This chain's CDR3 is CSGGGQGDGYTF. The DNA for the CDR3 is TGCAGCGGGGGTGGACAGGGGGACGGCTACACCTTC.

The V and J genes are TRBV7-9 and TRBJ2-1; D uncertain. This CDR3 comprises 12 residues. Trimming stripped 1 base from V and 9 bases from J, with 7 bases between. Germline CDR1 reads SEHNR; CDR2 reads FQNEAQ (reference sequence). CDR3 nucleotides: TGTGCCAGCAGCTTAGACTACGGTGAGCAGTTCTTC. Amino acids: CASSLDYGEQFF.

The chain carries TRBV10-3 and TRBJ2-5; the D gene is possibly TRBD2 (7 bases). This CDR3 region has 14 residues. CDR1 is ENHRY, CDR2 SYGVKD, per germline. V gave up 6 bases and J gave up 5 bases, with 16 bases separating them. CDR3 bases: TGTGCCATCAGAAGGGGCGCGGGGGCCGAGACCCAGTACTTC. It is translated as CAIRRGAGAETQYF.

CDR3: CASSSRLAGNTGELFF. The CDR3 nucleotides read TGTGCCAGCAGTTCACGACTAGCGGGTAACACCGGGGAGCTGTTTTTT. The J gene is TRBJ2-2, the V gene TRBV28, with 10 bases aligning to TRBD2. CDR3 length equals 16 residues. Germline CDR1 MDHEN, CDR2 SYDVKM. The ends lost 4 bases at V and 2 bases at J; junction bases unmatched: 4.

This clonotype showed up just a few times. The chain joins TRBV7-9 to TRBJ2-7; the D gene could be TRBD1 or TRBD2 (5 bases each). The tail of the sequence fits TRBJ2-5 better, so the J call may be wrong. CDR3 length: 13 amino acids. Per the germline V gene, CDR1 is SEHNR and CDR2 is FQNEAQ (reference sequence). Here the CDR3 DNA reads TGTGCCAGCAGGGGGCCGAGGGTCGAGACCCAGTACTTC. It yields the protein CASRGPRVETQYF.

V gene TRBV11-2 combines with J gene TRBJ2-2; 7 bases agree with TRBD2. The CDR3 runs to 15 residues. Per the germline V gene, CDR1 is SGHAT and CDR2 is FQNNGV. Trimming at V came to 1 base and at J to 4 bases, leaving 3 bases not matched to a gene. CDR3 sequence: CASSLGGGTTGELFF. The CDR3 DNA is TGTGCCAGCAGCTTAGGGGGGGGGACCACCGGGGAGCTGTTTTTT.

For this clonotype: The CDR3 ends on some other residue instead of the conserved phenylalanine or tryptophan, so this is likely a read error. The J gene is TRBJ2-1, the V gene TRBV4-2, with a tentative D call TRBD1 (5 bases). The CDR3 consists of 14 residues. Deletions cut 4 bases from V and 8 bases from J, with 15 bases between. From germline, CDR1 is LGHNA and CDR2 YNFKEQ. CDR3 sequence: CASSPRAQTHEQFL. The DNA for the CDR3 is TGTGCCAGCAGCCCCAGGGCCCAGACCCATGAGCAGTTCTTA.

This chain uses TRBV7-2 with TRBJ1-2, with D maybe TRBD1 (5 bases). V was shortened by 5 bases and J by 4 bases, with 17 bases between the two germline ends. The CDR3 covers 15 residues. Germline values: CDR1 SGHTA, CDR2 FQGNSA. In DNA form, the CDR3 reads TGTGCCAGCAGCGCATCCAGGGTTTCTAGCTATGGCTACACCTTC. It translates to CASSASRVSSYGYTF.

V and J are TRBV20-1 and TRBJ2-1; 10 bases map to TRBD2. Germline CDR1 reads DFQATT; CDR2 reads SNEGSKA (reference sequence). V was pared by 1 base and J by 3 bases, with 15 bases of the junction left unmatched. This CDR3 region has 19 residues. The CDR3 nucleotides are TGCAGTGCTAGAGCCCCTCTGAGGGGTAGCGGGGGGCACTACAATGAGCAGTTCTTC. Translation: CSARAPLRGSGGHYNEQFF.

The gene calls are TRBV7-8 and TRBJ2-1; D tentatively reads TRBD1 or TRBD2 (5 bases each). Germline V gene lookup returns CDR1 SGHVS and CDR2 FQNEAQ. V was cut by 4 bases and J by 4 bases, with 14 bases left in between. This CDR3 has 15 residues. Here the CDR3 DNA reads TGTGCCAGCAGCTACCCGGGACGTAGATACAATGAGCAGTTCTTC. This encodes CASSYPGRRYNEQFF.

In this sample, this clonotype turned up a few times. The chain uses TRBV4-3 and TRBJ2-3; D might be TRBD1 (7 bases). The V gene lost 0 bases and the J gene lost 0 bases, with 13 bases spanning the gap. Germline lookup yields CDR1 LGHNA and CDR2 YSLEER. The CDR3 consists of 17 residues. CDR3 region: CASSQDGRGQSTDTQYF. The CDR3 coding sequence is TGCGCCAGCAGCCAAGATGGGCGGGGACAGAGCACAGATACGCAGTATTTT.

The J gene is TRBJ2-1, the V gene TRBV9; 7 bases are a match to TRBD2. Germline lookup yields CDR1 SGDLS and CDR2 YYNGEE. This CDR3 is 12 amino acids long. V was pared by 3 bases and J by 8 bases, with 2 bases of the junction left unmatched. The CDR3 region is CASSGGGDEQFF. The CDR3, as DNA: TGTGCCAGCAGCGGCGGGGGTGATGAGCAGTTCTTC.

The V gene is TRBV6-1, the J gene TRBJ2-6, with no clear D. V was cut by 5 bases and J by 0 bases, with 11 bases left in between. This CDR3 is built from 16 residues. The germline gives CDR1 MNHNS, CDR2 SASEGT. The CDR3 spells CASSPGRRSGANVLTF. CDR3 in DNA: TGTGCCAGCAGTCCCGGGCGGCGCTCTGGGGCCAACGTCCTGACTTTC.

The rearrangement links TRBV7-9 to TRBJ1-2; D gene uncertain. The length of the CDR3 is 13 residues. Germline-derived CDR1 and CDR2 are SEHNR and FQNEAQ (reference sequence). The ends were cut back, 5 bases at V and 8 bases at J, with 15 bases in the middle. This CDR3 is CASSPRAERGYTF. CDR3 sequence (DNA): TGTGCCAGCAGCCCGCGGGCAGAACGCGGCTACACCTTC. The whole variable domain, filled in from reference TRBV7-9 and TRBJ1-2, reads DTGVSQNPRHKITKRGQNVTFRCDPISEHNRLYWYRQTLGQGPEFLTYFQNEAQLEKSRLLSDRFSAERPKGSFSTLEIQRTEQGDSAMYLCASSPRAERGYTFGSGTRLTVV.

The V and J genes are TRBV12-3 or TRBV12-4 and TRBJ2-4; 13 bases line up with TRBD2. The CDR3 contains 18 residues. The J segment lost 7 bases and the V segment lost 7 bases, leaving 16 bases of the junction unmatched. The CDR3 protein is CASTQERLAGGGGNIQYF. CDR3 nucleotide sequence: TGTGCCAGCACCCAAGAGAGACTAGCGGGGGGAGGGGGGAACATTCAGTACTTC.